A selection of T cell receptor beta chains follows, all from one sample in a study of response to subunit inactivated influenza vaccine. One entry per CDR3 protein, called by TCRdb with MiXCR from the RT-PCR reads. The data hold 650,000 to 800,000 distinct CDR3 sequences, with approximately 15% observed a single time. The sequencing used PBMCs from blood, collected about 14 days before vaccination. The source of these receptors is a man aged 50-60 years who received an inactivated influenza vaccine. Each CDR3 is given with its conserved first and last residue. The D gene is left open where the match is weak. A clone size is listed for some rows: how often the clone was seen (once, few, many), or a class if it is expanded.

>TRBV29-1|many|TRBJ2-7|TRBD1
TGCAGCGTGGGACAGGGGGGCGAGCAGTACTTC
CSVGQGGEQYF
>TRBV7-8|many|TRBJ1-5|-
TGTGCCAGCAGCTTAGCCCCTGGTTCCAATCAGCCCCAGCATTTT
CASSLAPGSNQPQHF
>TRBV5-1|few|TRBJ2-3|-
TGCGCCAGCAGCTTGGCTGGGCAGAGCACAGATACGCAGTATTTT
CASSLAGQSTDTQYF
>TRBV16|-|TRBJ2-7|-
TGTGCCAGCAGCCCCCCGGAGGGTAGTCGCGAGCAGTACTTC
CASSPPEGSREQYF
>TRBV11-2|-|TRBJ2-7|TRBD1
TGTGCCAGCAGTTTCCCGGGACAGGGGTTCCACGAGCAGTACTTC
CASSFPGQGFHEQYF
>TRBV10-3|-|TRBJ2-5|-
TGTGCCATCAGTGAGTCGATACAGGGAACGGAAGAGACCCAGTACTTC
CAISESIQGTEETQYF
>TRBV20-1|-|TRBJ1-2|-
TGCAGTGCTAGAGTCGGGACCCCCAAAGCGGGCTACACCTTC
CSARVGTPKAGYTF
>TRBV6-2/TRBV6-3|many|TRBJ2-1|TRBD2
TGTGCCAGCAGGGACGCCGGGACTAGCGTTAACAATGAGCAGTTCTTC
CASRDAGTSVNNEQFF
>TRBV19|few|TRBJ2-4|-
TGTGCCAGTAGTATCCTCGGTTCCGGAACGGGGAACATTCAGTACTTC
CASSILGSGTGNIQYF
>TRBV28|-|TRBJ2-6|-
TGTGCCAGCAGTTTTAGTCTCCCCGGGGCCAACGTCCTGACTTTC
CASSFSLPGANVLTF
>TRBV5-1|few|TRBJ2-1|-
TGCGCCAGCAGCTTGGTGGGCCCGAGCTCCTACAATGAGCAGTTCTTC
CASSLVGPSSYNEQFF
>TRBV27|few|TRBJ2-7|TRBD1
TGTGCCAGCAGTGTACAGGGGCGCCCAACCTACGAGCAGTACTTC
CASSVQGRPTYEQYF
>TRBV7-2|-|TRBJ2-7|-
TGTGCCAGCAGCTTATTTGGGGGAACTGGCTACGAGCAGTACTTC
CASSLFGGTGYEQYF
>TRBV20-1|-|TRBJ2-1|TRBD1
TGCAGTGCTGCAAACACCCGTGGGGGGACAGGGTTCTTTAAACGGCAGTTCTTC
CSAANTRGGTGFFKRQFF
>TRBV28|-|TRBJ2-1|TRBD2
TGTGCCAGCAGCCCCTCCGCAGGACTAGCGGGACTTTTAGGTAGGAATGAGCAGTTCTTC
CASSPSAGLAGLLGRNEQFF
>TRBV12-3/TRBV12-4|-|TRBJ1-2|-
TGTGCCAGCAGTTTAGAGTTTAGGGGGGAGGACTATGGCTACACCTTC
CASSLEFRGEDYGYTF
>TRBV28|many|TRBJ2-2|TRBD1
TGTGCCAGCAGTACAGGGGATACGGGATGGGACACCGGGGAGCTGTTTTTT
CASSTGDTGWDTGELFF
>TRBV6-2/TRBV6-3|-|TRBJ1-1|-
TGTGCCAGCCAAAGTGCGGGGAACACTGAAGCTTTCTTT
CASQSAGNTEAFF
>TRBV19|-|TRBJ1-5|-
TGTGCCAGTAGTAAGGTTCCGCCGGTAGGACAGCCCCAGCATTTT
CASSKVPPVGQPQHF
>TRBV7-2|few|TRBJ2-3|TRBD2
TGTGCCAGCAGCCTAGCTAGCGGGAGGACCTGGGATACGCAGTATTTT
CASSLASGRTWDTQYF
>TRBV30|few|TRBJ2-1|-
TGTGCCTGGAGTGTAATTGGCGGTGAGCAGTTCTTC
CAWSVIGGEQFF
>TRBV7-3|-|TRBJ2-1|TRBD1
TGTGCCAGCAGCTTAAACAGGGGTTCACCCTACTCCTACAATGAGCAGTTCTTC
CASSLNRGSPYSYNEQFF
>TRBV7-2|few|TRBJ2-1|TRBD2
TGTGCCAGCAGCTTAGCTAGCGGGAGAAGAAATGAGCAGTTCTTC
CASSLASGRRNEQFF
>TRBV5-1|-|TRBJ2-1|TRBD1
TGCGCCAGCAGGCGGACAGGGGTCTTTGAGCAGTTCTTC
CASRRTGVFEQFF
>TRBV23-1|few|TRBJ2-3|-
TGCGCCACCCAAGGGAGGGGGCAATCAGATACGCAGTATTTT
CATQGRGQSDTQYF
>TRBV7-2|few|TRBJ2-3|-
TGTGCCAGCAGCCATCCACCCCCTCGCACAGATACGCAGTATTTT
CASSHPPPRTDTQYF
>TRBV29-1|few|TRBJ2-1|TRBD1
TGCAGCGCATACAGGGGACATGAGCAGTTCTTC
CSAYRGHEQFF
>TRBV12-3/TRBV12-4|-|TRBJ1-1|TRBD1
TGTGCCAGCAGTGCACGACAGGGGGCAACTGAAGCTTTCTTT
CASSARQGATEAFF
>TRBV4-1|few|TRBJ2-1|TRBD2
TGCGCCAGCAGCCATGACCCGGGACTATACAATGAGCAGTTCTTC
CASSHDPGLYNEQFF
>TRBV29-1|few|TRBJ2-5|-
TGCAGCGTTTCGGAATACCAAGAGACCCAGTACTTC
CSVSEYQETQYF
>TRBV9|-|TRBJ2-1|-
TGTGCCAGCAGTCTAGTTTCCTTCAATGAGCAGTTCTTC
CASSLVSFNEQFF
>TRBV20-1|-|TRBJ1-1|-
TGCAGTGCTAGAGGGCAGGGAGGGTTTTGGGCTGAAGCTTTCTTT
CSARGQGGFWAEAFF
>TRBV6-5|many|TRBJ1-2|TRBD1
TGTGCCAGCAGTTATCGGACAGGGCCGACCACCTTC
CASSYRTGPTTF
>TRBV20-1|-|TRBJ1-4|-
TGCAGTGCTAGAGTGGCAGCCTCAACTAATGAAAAACTGTTTTTT
CSARVAASTNEKLFF
>TRBV4-1|few|TRBJ1-5|-
TGCGCCAGCAGCCAAGCCCCATCCGGGGCCGCTCAGCCCCAGCATTTT
CASSQAPSGAAQPQHF
>TRBV20-1|-|TRBJ2-3|TRBD2
TGCAGTGCTACCGGAGGACTAGCGGGGGGGCCCGTAGATACGCAGTATTTT
CSATGGLAGGPVDTQYF
>TRBV6-5|-|TRBJ1-2|TRBD1
TGTGCCAGCAGTTCAGGACAGGGAATCGAAGGCTACACCTTC
CASSSGQGIEGYTF
>TRBV7-2|many|TRBJ2-5|TRBD1
TGTGCCAGCAGAAGACGTGGGACAGGGGTCCAAGAGACCCAGTACTTC
CASRRRGTGVQETQYF